This T cell receptor beta chain was profiled in a study of cytomegalovirus exposure and HLA in healthy donors. Use of 60 Vbeta and 13 Jbeta primers characterized the PCR. TCRdb's table, derived via immunoSEQ multiplex PCR, lists solely in-frame clones and lacks some. The sample contains approximately 180,000 clones, around 86% of which appear only once. Trimming removed 6 bases at V and 8 bases at J, with 14 bases between. The CDR3 contains 13 residues. Germline assignment: CDR1 SNHLY and CDR2 FYNNEI. The source is a woman aged 18-29 years in good health and CMV-seronegative. The V gene is TRBV2, the J gene TRBJ2-1; D gene uncertain. Sequenced: PBMCs. CDR3: CASRSAVAYEQFF. The CDR3 nucleotides read TGTGCCAGCAGGTCGGCAGTAGCATATGAGCAGTTCTTC.